This T cell receptor (beta chain) was sequenced in a study of naive and memory T cell subsets. An equimolar mix of two oligonucleotides served as the beta constant-region primer for TRBC1 and TRBC2. Nested alpha and beta constant-region primers with the SP2 primer drove four PCR rounds on ligated cDNA. TCRdb re-analysed the UMI-ligation and nested PCR reads in MiXCR, keeping a single row per CDR3 protein. The sample records 120,000 to 150,000 distinct CDR3 sequences, over 20% being singletons. Study results and caveats: A few larger clonotypes appeared in naive repertoires, especially CD8, possibly memory cells re-expressing CD45RA.

In the case of this clonotype: The antigen is not known.

The CDR3 loop spans 11 amino acids. Trimming stripped 2 bases from V and 9 bases from J, with 5 bases between. Germline loops: CDR1 MDHEN, CDR2 SYDVKM. The V and J genes are TRBV28 and TRBJ2-1; D unclear. This sequence originates from a human donor in good health. Sequenced: naive CD4+ T cells from blood. CDR3 sequence: CASSLIGEQFF. DNA for the CDR3: TGTGCCAGCAGTTTAATTGGTGAGCAGTTCTTC.